These T cell receptor beta chains were read from a single sample in a study of neurological immune-mediated disorders. TCRdb redid the calling of the 5' RACE reads with MiXCR, one entry per CDR3 protein. The repertoire consists of 100,000 or so distinct CDR3 sequences, with 13% occurring once and the leading ten covering just under 5%. The sequencing input was PBMCs. All receptors derive from a female donor with HTLV-1-associated myelopathy (HAM/TSP). The CDR3 runs from the conserved cysteine through the conserved F or W. The order of the fields is J gene, D gene, V gene, clone size, CDR3 protein, CDR3 DNA. The D gene is left open where the match is weak. A row's size may be missing; if present it is once, few, many or a size class.

J gene: TRBJ2-2; D gene: NA; V gene: TRBV12-3/TRBV12-4; clone size: NA; CDR3 protein: CASSFVGPPNTGELFF; CDR3 DNA: TGTGCCAGCAGTTTCGTAGGGCCACCGAACACCGGGGAGCTGTTTTTT
J gene: TRBJ2-7; D gene: TRBD1; V gene: TRBV5-1; clone size: few; CDR3 protein: CASSLEQGAGEQYF; CDR3 DNA: TGCGCCAGCAGCTTGGAACAGGGGGCGGGAGAGCAGTACTTC
J gene: TRBJ2-1; D gene: NA; V gene: TRBV20-1; clone size: many; CDR3 protein: CSARSGNEQFF; CDR3 DNA: TGCAGTGCTAGAAGCGGCAATGAGCAGTTCTTC
J gene: TRBJ2-4; D gene: NA; V gene: TRBV6-6; clone size: NA; CDR3 protein: CASGGSKNIQYF; CDR3 DNA: TGTGCCAGCGGTGGGTCCAAAAACATTCAGTACTTC
J gene: TRBJ1-3; D gene: NA; V gene: TRBV7-9; clone size: few; CDR3 protein: CASSLDDMGGNTIYF; CDR3 DNA: TGTGCCAGCAGCTTGGACGATATGGGTGGAAACACCATATATTTT
J gene: TRBJ2-3; D gene: TRBD2; V gene: TRBV5-1; clone size: few; CDR3 protein: CASSLASGGAVTQYF; CDR3 DNA: TGCGCCAGCAGCTTGGCTAGCGGGGGGGCCGTTACGCAGTATTTT
J gene: TRBJ2-5; D gene: NA; V gene: TRBV5-1; clone size: many; CDR3 protein: CASSLAWGPGQETQYF; CDR3 DNA: TGCGCCAGCAGCTTGGCATGGGGGCCAGGGCAAGAGACCCAGTACTTC
J gene: TRBJ2-1; D gene: TRBD1; V gene: TRBV5-1; clone size: many; CDR3 protein: CASSLSTGQGPGNEQFF; CDR3 DNA: TGCGCCAGCAGCTTATCGACGGGACAGGGCCCCGGCAATGAGCAGTTCTTC
J gene: TRBJ1-1; D gene: NA; V gene: TRBV29-1; clone size: many; CDR3 protein: CSVVGGKGLGDTEAFF; CDR3 DNA: TGCAGCGTTGTAGGGGGAAAGGGTTTGGGGGACACTGAAGCTTTCTTT
J gene: TRBJ1-2; D gene: TRBD1; V gene: TRBV10-3; clone size: medium-sized; CDR3 protein: CAISESIGGHRGSTF; CDR3 DNA: TGTGCCATCAGTGAGTCGATCGGGGGTCACAGGGGTTCCACCTTC
J gene: TRBJ2-1; D gene: TRBD2; V gene: TRBV7-2; clone size: NA; CDR3 protein: CASSLQLAGGLQFF; CDR3 DNA: TGTGCCAGCAGCTTACAACTAGCGGGGGGGCTGCAGTTCTTC
J gene: TRBJ2-5; D gene: TRBD2; V gene: TRBV4-2; clone size: many; CDR3 protein: CASSQDLAGTSVQETQYF; CDR3 DNA: TGTGCCAGCAGCCAAGATCTTGCGGGGACTAGCGTCCAAGAGACCCAGTACTTC
J gene: TRBJ2-5; D gene: TRBD1; V gene: TRBV5-1; clone size: few; CDR3 protein: CASSSGTGDQETQYF; CDR3 DNA: TGCGCCAGCAGCTCGGGGACAGGGGATCAAGAGACCCAGTACTTC
J gene: TRBJ2-7; D gene: NA; V gene: TRBV28; clone size: many; CDR3 protein: CASSPRGRVYEQYF; CDR3 DNA: TGTGCCAGCAGTCCTCGAGGCAGGGTGTACGAGCAGTACTTC
J gene: TRBJ2-7; D gene: NA; V gene: TRBV5-1; clone size: many; CDR3 protein: CASSLLSGGFYEQYF; CDR3 DNA: TGCGCCAGCAGCTTGTTATCTGGGGGCTTCTACGAGCAGTACTTC
J gene: TRBJ2-1; D gene: NA; V gene: TRBV5-6; clone size: many; CDR3 protein: CASVSTPGYNEQFF; CDR3 DNA: TGTGCCAGCGTTTCGACTCCGGGGTACAATGAGCAGTTCTTC
J gene: TRBJ2-7; D gene: NA; V gene: TRBV9; clone size: many; CDR3 protein: CASSPRGTGASYEQYF; CDR3 DNA: TGTGCCAGCAGCCCCAGGGGGACGGGGGCCTCCTACGAGCAGTACTTC
J gene: TRBJ2-2; D gene: NA; V gene: TRBV10-3; clone size: many; CDR3 protein: CAISEPDTGELFF; CDR3 DNA: TGTGCCATCAGTGAACCCGACACCGGGGAGCTGTTTTTT
J gene: TRBJ2-3; D gene: TRBD2; V gene: TRBV7-2; clone size: NA; CDR3 protein: CASRSVLPGTSGGGTDTQYF; CDR3 DNA: TGTGCCAGTAGATCCGTACTGCCCGGGACTAGCGGGGGAGGAACAGATACGCAGTATTTT
J gene: TRBJ1-2; D gene: TRBD1; V gene: TRBV12-3/TRBV12-4; clone size: many; CDR3 protein: CASSRDSQSATIGYTF; CDR3 DNA: TGTGCCAGCAGCCGGGACAGCCAATCGGCCACTATAGGTTACACCTTC
J gene: TRBJ1-1; D gene: TRBD1; V gene: TRBV7-9; clone size: NA; CDR3 protein: CASRYRGEVNSEAFF; CDR3 DNA: TGTGCCAGCAGGTACAGGGGGGAGGTGAACTCTGAAGCTTTCTTT
J gene: TRBJ2-1; D gene: TRBD2; V gene: TRBV9; clone size: NA; CDR3 protein: CASSLGGGRVGRSYNEQFF; CDR3 DNA: TGTGCCAGCTCTCTAGGCGGGGGTAGAGTAGGCCGTTCCTACAATGAGCAGTTCTTC
J gene: TRBJ2-7; D gene: TRBD1; V gene: TRBV12-3/TRBV12-4; clone size: many; CDR3 protein: CASSTGDTYEQYF; CDR3 DNA: TGTGCCAGCAGTACAGGGGATACCTACGAGCAGTACTTC
J gene: TRBJ2-7; D gene: NA; V gene: TRBV28; clone size: many; CDR3 protein: CASSTQPRGSYEQYF; CDR3 DNA: TGTGCCAGCAGCACCCAGCCTCGGGGCTCCTACGAGCAGTACTTC
J gene: TRBJ2-7; D gene: NA; V gene: TRBV9; clone size: many; CDR3 protein: CASSVAPGPFYEQYF; CDR3 DNA: TGTGCCAGCAGCGTAGCTCCGGGACCCTTCTACGAGCAGTACTTC
J gene: TRBJ1-6; D gene: NA; V gene: TRBV18; clone size: many; CDR3 protein: CASSPSQGGSPLHF; CDR3 DNA: TGTGCCAGCTCACCAAGCCAGGGTGGATCACCCCTCCACTTT
J gene: TRBJ2-2; D gene: NA; V gene: TRBV5-6; clone size: many; CDR3 protein: CASSLDQLGAPDTGELFF; CDR3 DNA: TGTGCCAGCAGCTTGGATCAGCTGGGGGCGCCGGACACCGGGGAGCTGTTTTTT
J gene: TRBJ1-1; D gene: NA; V gene: TRBV7-3; clone size: NA; CDR3 protein: CASSLVQVHGAEAFF; CDR3 DNA: TGTGCCAGCAGCTTAGTTCAAGTCCATGGGGCCGAAGCTTTCTTT
J gene: TRBJ2-2; D gene: TRBD2; V gene: TRBV29-1; clone size: many; CDR3 protein: CSVVAGMSRELFF; CDR3 DNA: TGCAGCGTTGTAGCGGGGATGTCAAGGGAGCTGTTTTTT
J gene: TRBJ1-2; D gene: NA; V gene: TRBV7-9; clone size: many; CDR3 protein: CASSPTGPFYGYTF; CDR3 DNA: TGTGCCAGCAGCCCAACAGGGCCCTTCTATGGCTACACCTTC
J gene: TRBJ2-1; D gene: TRBD1; V gene: TRBV4-1; clone size: many; CDR3 protein: CASSQDQQGGAYEQFF; CDR3 DNA: TGCGCCAGCAGCCAAGATCAACAGGGGGGCGCATATGAGCAGTTCTTC
J gene: TRBJ1-1; D gene: NA; V gene: TRBV14; clone size: many; CDR3 protein: CASSHTKGGAKGSTEAFF; CDR3 DNA: TGTGCCAGCAGCCACACAAAGGGGGGGGCGAAAGGGAGCACTGAAGCTTTCTTT
J gene: TRBJ1-5; D gene: NA; V gene: TRBV6-5; clone size: many; CDR3 protein: CASSYSAGGQPQHF; CDR3 DNA: TGTGCCAGCAGTTACTCGGCTGGGGGGCAGCCCCAGCATTTT
J gene: TRBJ1-2; D gene: NA; V gene: TRBV20-1; clone size: many; CDR3 protein: CSARQDNYGYTF; CDR3 DNA: TGCAGTGCTCGACAGGATAACTATGGCTACACCTTC
J gene: TRBJ2-3; D gene: NA; V gene: TRBV6-1; clone size: many; CDR3 protein: CASSWDRGADTQYF; CDR3 DNA: TGTGCCAGCAGTTGGGATCGGGGTGCAGATACGCAGTATTTC
J gene: TRBJ2-1; D gene: NA; V gene: TRBV12-3/TRBV12-4; clone size: NA; CDR3 protein: CASTFAGNSYNEHFF; CDR3 DNA: TGTGCCAGCACCTTCGCCGGGAACTCCTACAATGAGCATTTCTTC
J gene: TRBJ1-1; D gene: TRBD1; V gene: TRBV3-1; clone size: many; CDR3 protein: CASSQVGGQGITEAFF; CDR3 DNA: TGTGCCAGCAGCCAAGTCGGGGGACAGGGAATCACTGAAGCTTTCTTT
J gene: TRBJ2-1; D gene: TRBD1; V gene: TRBV5-4; clone size: many; CDR3 protein: CASRYEGDSSYNEQFF; CDR3 DNA: TGTGCCAGCAGGTATGAGGGGGACAGCTCCTACAATGAGCAGTTCTTC
J gene: TRBJ1-2; D gene: NA; V gene: TRBV10-2; clone size: many; CDR3 protein: CASSPQGSGYTF; CDR3 DNA: TGCGCCAGCAGCCCACAGGGTTCTGGCTACACCTTC
J gene: TRBJ2-7; D gene: TRBD1; V gene: TRBV5-1; clone size: many; CDR3 protein: CASSYGTGDHEQYF; CDR3 DNA: TGCGCCAGCAGTTATGGGACAGGGGACCACGAGCAGTACTTC